Sequencing of this T cell receptor (beta chain) was carried out in a study of spatial heterogeneity in lung cancer. Time point of the sample: blood at routine non-recurrence follow-up after resection. TCRdb passed the 5' RACE reads through MiXCR, listing each CDR3 protein once. Here the sample spans around 40,000 distinct CDR3 sequences, approximately 8% being singletons. This clonotype was picked up many times. CDR1 is MNHEY, CDR2 SMNVEV, per germline (reference sequence). CDR3 size: 15 residues. V shed 6 bases, J shed 5 bases, and the junction held 10 bases outside the gene matches. The input for sequencing was PBMCs, taken at follow-up. The chain couples TRBV27 to TRBJ2-7, with 10 bases lining up with TRBD1. This clonotype originated in a male donor with early-stage non-small cell lung cancer. CDR3 loop: CASRSVLDRGHEQYF. The CDR3 DNA reads TGTGCCAGCAGAAGCGTGTTAGACAGGGGGCACGAGCAGTACTTC.